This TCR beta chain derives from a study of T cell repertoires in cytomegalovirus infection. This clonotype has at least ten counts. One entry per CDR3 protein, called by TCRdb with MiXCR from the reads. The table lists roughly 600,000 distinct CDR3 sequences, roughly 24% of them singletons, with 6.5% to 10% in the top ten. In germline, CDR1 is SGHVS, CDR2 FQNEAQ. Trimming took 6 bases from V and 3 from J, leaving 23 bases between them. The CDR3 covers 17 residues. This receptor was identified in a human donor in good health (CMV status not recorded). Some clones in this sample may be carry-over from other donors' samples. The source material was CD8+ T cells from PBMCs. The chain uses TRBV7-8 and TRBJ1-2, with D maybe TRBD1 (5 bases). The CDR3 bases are TGTGCCAGCAGACGTAGTAGGGGACGAACCTTGGACTATGGCTACACCTTC. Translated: CASRRSRGRTLDYGYTF.